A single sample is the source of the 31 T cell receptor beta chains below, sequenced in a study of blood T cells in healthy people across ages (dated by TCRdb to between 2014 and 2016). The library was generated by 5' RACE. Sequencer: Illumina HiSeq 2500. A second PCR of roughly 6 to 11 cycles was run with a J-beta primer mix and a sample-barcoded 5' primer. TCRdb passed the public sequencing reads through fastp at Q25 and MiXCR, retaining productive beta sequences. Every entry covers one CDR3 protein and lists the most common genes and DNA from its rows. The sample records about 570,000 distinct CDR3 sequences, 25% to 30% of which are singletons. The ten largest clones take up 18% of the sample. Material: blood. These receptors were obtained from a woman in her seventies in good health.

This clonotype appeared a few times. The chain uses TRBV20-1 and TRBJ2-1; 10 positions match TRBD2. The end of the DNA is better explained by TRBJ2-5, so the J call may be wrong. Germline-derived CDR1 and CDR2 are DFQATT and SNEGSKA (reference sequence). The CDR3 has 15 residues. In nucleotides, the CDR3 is TGCAGTGCTAGCGATGCCCAAGCGGGGGGGAAGACCCAGTACTTC. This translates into CSASDAQAGGKTQYF.

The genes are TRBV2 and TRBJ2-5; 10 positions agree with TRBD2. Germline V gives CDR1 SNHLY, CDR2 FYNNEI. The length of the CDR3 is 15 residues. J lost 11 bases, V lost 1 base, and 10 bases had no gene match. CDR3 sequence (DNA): TGTGCCAGCAGTGAAGGCCTAGCGGGGGATGTTGGGCAGTACTTC. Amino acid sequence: CASSEGLAGDVGQYF.

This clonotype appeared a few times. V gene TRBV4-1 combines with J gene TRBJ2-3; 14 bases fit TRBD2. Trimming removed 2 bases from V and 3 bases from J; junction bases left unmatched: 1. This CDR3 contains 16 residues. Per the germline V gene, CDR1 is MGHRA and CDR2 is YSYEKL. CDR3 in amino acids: CASSQRLAGGTDTQYF. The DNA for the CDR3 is TGCGCCAGCAGCCAACGACTAGCGGGGGGGACAGATACGCAGTATTTT.

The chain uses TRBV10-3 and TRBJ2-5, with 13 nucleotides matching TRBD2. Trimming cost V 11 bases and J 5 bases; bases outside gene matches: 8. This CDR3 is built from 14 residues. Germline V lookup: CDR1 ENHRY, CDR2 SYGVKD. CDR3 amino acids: CAAKTSGGQETQYF. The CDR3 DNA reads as TGTGCCGCCAAGACTAGCGGGGGGCAGGAGACCCAGTACTTC.

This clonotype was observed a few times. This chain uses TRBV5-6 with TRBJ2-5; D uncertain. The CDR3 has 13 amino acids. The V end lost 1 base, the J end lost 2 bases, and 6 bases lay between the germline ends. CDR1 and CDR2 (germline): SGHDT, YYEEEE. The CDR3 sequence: CASSLLAQETQYF. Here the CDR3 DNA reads TGTGCCAGCAGCTTGTTGGCGCAAGAGACCCAGTACTTC.

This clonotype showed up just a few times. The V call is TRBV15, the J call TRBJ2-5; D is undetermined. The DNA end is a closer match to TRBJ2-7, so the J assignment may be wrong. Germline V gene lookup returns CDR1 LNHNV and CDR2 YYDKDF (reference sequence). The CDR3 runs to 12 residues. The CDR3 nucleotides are TGTGCCACCAGCAGAGCTAGCTACGAGCAGTACTTC. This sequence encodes CATSRASYEQYF.

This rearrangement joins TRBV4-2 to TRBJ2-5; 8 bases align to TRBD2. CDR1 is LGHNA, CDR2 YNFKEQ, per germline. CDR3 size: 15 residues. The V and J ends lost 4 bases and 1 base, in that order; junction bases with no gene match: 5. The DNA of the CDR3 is TGTGCCAGCAGCCCAGGGACTAGAGGCCAAGAGACCCAGTACTTC. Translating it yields CASSPGTRGQETQYF.

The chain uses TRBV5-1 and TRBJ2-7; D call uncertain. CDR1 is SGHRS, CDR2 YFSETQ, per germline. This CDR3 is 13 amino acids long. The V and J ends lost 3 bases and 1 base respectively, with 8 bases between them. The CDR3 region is CASSSGPSYEQYF. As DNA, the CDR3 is TGCGCCAGCAGCTCCGGACCTTCCTACGAGCAGTACTTC.

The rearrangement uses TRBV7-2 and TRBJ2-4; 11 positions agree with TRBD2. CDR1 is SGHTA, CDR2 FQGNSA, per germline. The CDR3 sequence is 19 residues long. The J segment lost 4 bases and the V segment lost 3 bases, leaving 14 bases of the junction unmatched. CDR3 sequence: CASSFSVMASGGPKNIQYF. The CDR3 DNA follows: TGTGCCAGCAGCTTTAGCGTCATGGCTAGCGGGGGGCCAAAAAACATTCAGTACTTC.

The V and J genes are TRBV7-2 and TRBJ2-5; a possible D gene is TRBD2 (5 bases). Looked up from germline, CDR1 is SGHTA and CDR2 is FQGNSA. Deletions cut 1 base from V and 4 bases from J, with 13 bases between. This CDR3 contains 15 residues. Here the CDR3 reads CASSLGSGWGETQYF. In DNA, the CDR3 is TGTGCCAGCAGCTTAGGGTCGGGGTGGGGAGAGACCCAGTACTTC.

The CDR3 nucleotides read TGCGCCAGCAGCTTGGCGCCTAGCGGGGGAAATGAGCAGTTCTTC. As protein: CASSLAPSGGNEQFF. The V call is TRBV5-1, the J call TRBJ2-1, with 10 bases lining up with TRBD2. The CDR3 consists of 15 residues. Germline lookup yields CDR1 SGHRS and CDR2 YFSETQ. V trimming: 0 bases; J trimming: 7 bases; junction bases outside the gene matches: 4.

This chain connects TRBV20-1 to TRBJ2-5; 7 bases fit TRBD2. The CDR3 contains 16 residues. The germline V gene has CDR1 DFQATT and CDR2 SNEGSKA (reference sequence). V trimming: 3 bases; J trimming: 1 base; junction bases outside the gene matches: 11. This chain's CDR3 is CSARRWGGTPQETQYF. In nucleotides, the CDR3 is TGCAGTGCTAGGAGGTGGGGGGGAACGCCCCAAGAGACCCAGTACTTC.

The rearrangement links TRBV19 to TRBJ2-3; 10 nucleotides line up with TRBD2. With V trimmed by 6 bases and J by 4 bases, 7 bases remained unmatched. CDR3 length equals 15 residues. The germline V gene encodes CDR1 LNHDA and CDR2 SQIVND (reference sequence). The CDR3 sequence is CASREAGGPADTQYF. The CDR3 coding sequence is TGTGCCAGTAGGGAAGCGGGGGGGCCTGCAGATACGCAGTATTTT. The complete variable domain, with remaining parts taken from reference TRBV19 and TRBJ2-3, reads DGGITQSPKYLFRKEGQNVTLSCEQNLNHDAMYWYRQDPGQGLRLIYYSQIVNDFQKGDIAEGYSVSREKKESFPLTVTSAQKNPTAFYLCASREAGGPADTQYFGPGTRLTVL.

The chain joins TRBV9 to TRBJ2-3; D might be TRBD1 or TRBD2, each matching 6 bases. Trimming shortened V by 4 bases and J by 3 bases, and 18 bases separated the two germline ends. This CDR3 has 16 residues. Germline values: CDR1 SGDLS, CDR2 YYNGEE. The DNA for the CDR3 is TGTGCCAGCAGCAGGAGGGGGGTCTCTATAACAGATACGCAGTATTTT. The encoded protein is CASSRRGVSITDTQYF.

CDR3 nucleotides: TGTGCCACCAGCGGGCCGACAGGTGGAAGTAATCCCCTCCACTTT. It is translated as CATSGPTGGSNPLHF. The rearrangement joins TRBV15 to TRBJ1-6; weak D call: TRBD1 (6 bases). This CDR3 is 15 amino acids long. V gave up 5 bases and J gave up 13 bases, with 21 bases separating them. Per germline, CDR1 LNHNV and CDR2 YYDKDF (reference sequence).

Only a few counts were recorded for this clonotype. The CDR3 region is CASSSTATREKLFF. The CDR3 DNA is TGTGCCAGCAGCTCGACGGCGACCCGTGAAAAACTGTTTTTT. The J gene is TRBJ1-4, the V gene TRBV5-5; no firm D call. Germline CDR1 and CDR2: SGHKS and YYEKEE (reference sequence). Trimming took 3 bases from V and 7 from J, leaving 13 bases between them. This CDR3 region has 14 residues.

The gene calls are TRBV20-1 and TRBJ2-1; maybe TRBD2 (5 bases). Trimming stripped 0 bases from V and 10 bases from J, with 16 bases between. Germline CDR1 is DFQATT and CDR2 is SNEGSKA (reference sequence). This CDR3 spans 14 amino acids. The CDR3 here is CSARERTSSGEQFF. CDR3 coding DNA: TGCAGTGCTAGAGAAAGGACCTCTTCGGGAGAGCAGTTCTTC.

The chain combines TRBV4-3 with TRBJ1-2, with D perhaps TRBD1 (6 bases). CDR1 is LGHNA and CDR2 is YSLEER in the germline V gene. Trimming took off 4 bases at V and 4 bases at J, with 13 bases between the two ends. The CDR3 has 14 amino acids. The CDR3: CASSRERGGYGYTF. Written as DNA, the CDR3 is TGCGCCAGCAGCCGGGAGCGAGGGGGCTATGGCTACACCTTC.

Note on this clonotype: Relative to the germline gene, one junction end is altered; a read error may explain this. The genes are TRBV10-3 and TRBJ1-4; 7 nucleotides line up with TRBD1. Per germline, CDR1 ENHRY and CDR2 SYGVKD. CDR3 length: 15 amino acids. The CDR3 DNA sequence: TGTGCCATCGGTGAGTCGGGACAGCCGAATGAAAAACTGTTTTTT. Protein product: CAIGESGQPNEKLFF.

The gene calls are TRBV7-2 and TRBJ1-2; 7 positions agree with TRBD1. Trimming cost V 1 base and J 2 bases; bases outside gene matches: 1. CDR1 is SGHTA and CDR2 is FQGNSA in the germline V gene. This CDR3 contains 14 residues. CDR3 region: CASSLETGNYGYTF. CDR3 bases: TGTGCCAGCAGCTTAGAGACAGGGAACTATGGCTACACCTTC.

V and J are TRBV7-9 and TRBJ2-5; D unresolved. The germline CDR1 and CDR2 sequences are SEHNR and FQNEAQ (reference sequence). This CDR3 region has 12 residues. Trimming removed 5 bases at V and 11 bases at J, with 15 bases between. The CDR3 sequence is CASSPALEKQYF. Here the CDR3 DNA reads TGTGCCAGCAGCCCTGCGTTGGAGAAGCAGTACTTC. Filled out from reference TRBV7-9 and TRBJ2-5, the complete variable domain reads DTGVSQNPRHKITKRGQNVTFRCDPISEHNRLYWYRQTLGQGPEFLTYFQNEAQLEKSRLLSDRFSAERPKGSFSTLEIQRTEQGDSAMYLCASSPALEKQYFGPGTRLLVL.

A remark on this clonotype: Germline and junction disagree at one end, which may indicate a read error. The CDR3 here is CAGSQDGGIGAFF. The CDR3 coding sequence is TGCGCCGGCAGCCAAGATGGGGGGATTGGGGCTTTCTTT. This chain links TRBV4-1 with TRBJ1-1; possibly TRBD1 for D (5 bases). The CDR3 loop spans 13 amino acids. In germline, CDR1 is MGHRA, CDR2 YSYEKL.

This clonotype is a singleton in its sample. CDR3 in amino acids: CASSLGGTLLAKNIQYF. For the CDR3, the DNA is TGTGCCAGCAGTCTCGGGGGAACCCTACTAGCCAAAAACATTCAGTACTTC. The chain links TRBV12-3 or TRBV12-4 to TRBJ2-4, with D possibly TRBD2 on 6 matching bases. This CDR3 contains 17 residues. V lost 5 bases, J lost 0 bases, and 17 bases lay in between.

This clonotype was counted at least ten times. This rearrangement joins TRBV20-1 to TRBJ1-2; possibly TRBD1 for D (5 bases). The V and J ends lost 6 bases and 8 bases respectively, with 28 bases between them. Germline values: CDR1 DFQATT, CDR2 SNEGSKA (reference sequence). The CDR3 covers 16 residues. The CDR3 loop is CSALLTGRSSQRGYTF. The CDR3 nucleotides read TGCAGTGCGCTATTAACGGGACGGTCATCCCAAAGAGGCTACACCTTC.

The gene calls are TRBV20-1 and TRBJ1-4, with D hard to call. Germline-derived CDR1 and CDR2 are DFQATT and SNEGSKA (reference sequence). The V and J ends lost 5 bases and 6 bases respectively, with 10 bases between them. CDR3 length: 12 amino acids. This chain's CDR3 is CSAPRRDEKLFF. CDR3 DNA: TGCAGTGCTCCAAGGCGGGATGAAAAACTGTTTTTT.

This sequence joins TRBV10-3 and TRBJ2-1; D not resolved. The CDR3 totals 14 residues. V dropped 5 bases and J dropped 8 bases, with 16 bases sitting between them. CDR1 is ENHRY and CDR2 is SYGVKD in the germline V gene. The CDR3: CAISTPGEVYEQFF. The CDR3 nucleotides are TGTGCCATCAGTACCCCGGGCGAGGTCTATGAGCAGTTCTTC.

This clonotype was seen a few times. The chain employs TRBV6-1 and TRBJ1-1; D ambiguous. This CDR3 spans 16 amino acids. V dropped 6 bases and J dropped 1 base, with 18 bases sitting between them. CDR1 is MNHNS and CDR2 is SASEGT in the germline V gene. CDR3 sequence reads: CASSRRGPAGNTEAFF. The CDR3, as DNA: TGTGCCAGCAGCCGACGAGGACCGGCGGGGAACACTGAAGCTTTCTTT.

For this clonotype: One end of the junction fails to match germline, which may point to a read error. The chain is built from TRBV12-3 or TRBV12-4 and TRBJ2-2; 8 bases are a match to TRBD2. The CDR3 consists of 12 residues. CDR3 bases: TGCGCCAGCAGCGGGAGTTCCGGGGAGCTGTTTTTT. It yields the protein CASSGSSGELFF.

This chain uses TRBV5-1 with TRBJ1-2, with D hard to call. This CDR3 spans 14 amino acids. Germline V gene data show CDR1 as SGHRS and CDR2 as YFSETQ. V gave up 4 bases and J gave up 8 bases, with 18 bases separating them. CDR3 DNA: TGCGCCAGCAGCCAAGACGGGCAGGTCGAGGGCTACACCTTC. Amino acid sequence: CASSQDGQVEGYTF.

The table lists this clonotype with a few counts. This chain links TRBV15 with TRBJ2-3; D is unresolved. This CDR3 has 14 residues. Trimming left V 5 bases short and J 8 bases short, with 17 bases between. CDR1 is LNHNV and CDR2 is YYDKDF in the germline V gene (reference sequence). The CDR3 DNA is TGTGCCACCAGCTCTTATTGGGGTTTTGGTACGCAGTATTTT. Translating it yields CATSSYWGFGTQYF.

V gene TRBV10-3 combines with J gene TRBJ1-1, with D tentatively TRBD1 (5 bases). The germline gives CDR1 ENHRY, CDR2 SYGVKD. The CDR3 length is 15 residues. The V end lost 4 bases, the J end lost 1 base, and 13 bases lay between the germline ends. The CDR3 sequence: CAISVGESGNTEAFF. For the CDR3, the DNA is TGTGCCATCAGTGTGGGGGAAAGTGGGAACACTGAAGCTTTCTTT.